The rows below give T cell receptor beta chains drawn from one sample of a study of graft-versus-host responses after intestinal transplantation. The antigens for these receptors are not known. The table came from immunoSEQ multiplex PCR; TCRdb's copy has only in-frame clones and leaves some out. The repertoire holds 99,000 or so clones, about 90% seen once, with about 0.07% in the top ten. The sample was unstimulated CD8+ T cells sorted from spleen or lymph node cells, taken before transplant. The origin of the receptors is a human donor who was the organ donor for an intestinal transplant. Both conserved end residues are part of each CDR3. Each record gives: D gene, clone size, J gene, V gene, CDR3 protein, CDR3 DNA. D genes are given only for firm matches. Size is omitted from some rows. Given values are once, few, many or a class for expanded clones.

d_call: TRBD1
clone_size: -
j_call: TRBJ2-5
v_call: TRBV7-9
cdr3_aa: CASSAGQGYQETQYF
cdr3_nt: TGTGCCAGCAGCGCTGGACAGGGGTACCAAGAGACCCAGTACTTC

d_call: -
clone_size: once
j_call: TRBJ1-2
v_call: TRBV5-1
cdr3_aa: CASSWNSPDGYTF
cdr3_nt: TGCGCCAGCAGCTGGAACAGTCCGGATGGCTACACCTTC

d_call: -
clone_size: -
j_call: TRBJ1-1
v_call: TRBV20-1
cdr3_aa: CSAREGREAFF
cdr3_nt: TGCAGTGCTAGAGAGGGGCGTGAAGCTTTCTTT

d_call: -
clone_size: -
j_call: TRBJ2-7
v_call: TRBV27
cdr3_aa: CASSPGGTSYEQYF
cdr3_nt: TGTGCCAGCAGCCCAGGGGGGACGTCCTACGAGCAGTACTTC

d_call: TRBD1
clone_size: -
j_call: TRBJ1-4
v_call: TRBV7-9
cdr3_aa: CASSPNQGVGEKLFF
cdr3_nt: TGTGCCAGCAGCCCCAACCAGGGGGTAGGGGAAAAACTGTTTTTT

d_call: TRBD2
clone_size: -
j_call: TRBJ2-3
v_call: TRBV4-2
cdr3_aa: CASSPRLAGAPDTQYF
cdr3_nt: TGTGCCAGCAGCCCTCGACTAGCGGGAGCCCCAGATACGCAGTATTTT

d_call: TRBD2
clone_size: once
j_call: TRBJ2-7
v_call: TRBV13
cdr3_aa: CASSRSLSGRYYEQYF
cdr3_nt: TGTGCCAGCAGCCGCTCACTAAGCGGGAGGTACTACGAGCAGTACTTC

d_call: -
clone_size: -
j_call: TRBJ1-5
v_call: TRBV28
cdr3_aa: CASSYSRDNQPQHF
cdr3_nt: TGTGCCAGCAGTTATTCGAGGGATAATCAGCCCCAGCATTTT

d_call: -
clone_size: -
j_call: TRBJ2-1
v_call: TRBV5-6
cdr3_aa: CASSPGSNYNEQFF
cdr3_nt: TGTGCCAGCAGCCCAGGTAGTAACTACAATGAGCAGTTCTTC

d_call: -
clone_size: -
j_call: TRBJ2-5
v_call: TRBV6-5
cdr3_aa: CASSYGPGVGETQYF
cdr3_nt: TGTGCCAGCAGTTATGGTCCGGGAGTCGGTGAGACCCAGTACTTC

d_call: -
clone_size: -
j_call: TRBJ2-6
v_call: TRBV9
cdr3_aa: CASSPKGGANVLTF
cdr3_nt: TGTGCCAGCAGCCCCAAGGGGGGGGCCAACGTCCTGACTTTC

d_call: -
clone_size: -
j_call: TRBJ1-2
v_call: TRBV29-1
cdr3_aa: CSVTGSGGYTF
cdr3_nt: TGCAGCGTTACGGGGTCTGGTGGCTACACCTTC

d_call: TRBD1
clone_size: once
j_call: TRBJ2-1
v_call: TRBV6-5
cdr3_aa: CASSSLGTAYNEQFF
cdr3_nt: TGTGCCAGCAGTTCCCTCGGGACAGCCTACAATGAGCAGTTCTTC

d_call: TRBD2
clone_size: -
j_call: TRBJ2-7
v_call: TRBV6-1
cdr3_aa: CASSEGLGHSGGHYEQYF
cdr3_nt: TGTGCCAGCAGTGAAGGTCTGGGCCATAGCGGGGGCCACTACGAGCAGTACTTC

d_call: TRBD1
clone_size: -
j_call: TRBJ1-2
v_call: TRBV6-1
cdr3_aa: CASSPDRGRGGYTF
cdr3_nt: TGTGCCAGCAGCCCGGACAGGGGACGTGGGGGCTACACCTTC

d_call: -
clone_size: -
j_call: TRBJ2-1
v_call: TRBV14
cdr3_aa: CASSQALARYNEQFF
cdr3_nt: TGTGCCAGCAGCCAAGCCCTAGCGCGGTACAATGAGCAGTTCTTC

d_call: -
clone_size: -
j_call: TRBJ2-2
v_call: TRBV7-9
cdr3_aa: CASNYRTGGRNTGELFF
cdr3_nt: TGTGCCAGCAACTATAGGACGGGGGGCCGGAACACCGGGGAGCTGTTTTTT

d_call: -
clone_size: -
j_call: TRBJ2-3
v_call: TRBV7-6
cdr3_aa: CASSSSVLGTDTQYF
cdr3_nt: TGTGCCAGCAGCTCCTCGGTGTTGGGCACAGATACGCAGTATTTT

d_call: TRBD1
clone_size: -
j_call: TRBJ2-4
v_call: TRBV10-1
cdr3_aa: CASSETTGGLDIQYF
cdr3_nt: TGCGCCAGCAGTGAGACAACAGGGGGCCTAGACATTCAGTACTTC

d_call: -
clone_size: -
j_call: TRBJ1-3
v_call: TRBV28
cdr3_aa: CASSLGHSGNTIYF
cdr3_nt: TGTGCCAGCAGTTTGGGACACTCTGGAAACACCATATATTTT

d_call: -
clone_size: -
j_call: TRBJ2-1
v_call: TRBV25-1
cdr3_aa: CASRVGENEQFF
cdr3_nt: TGTGCCAGCAGGGTTGGGGAGAATGAGCAGTTCTTC

d_call: TRBD2
clone_size: -
j_call: TRBJ2-3
v_call: TRBV4-1
cdr3_aa: CASRSTLSGSRNTQYF
cdr3_nt: TGCGCCAGCAGGAGTACCTTGAGCGGGAGTCGGAATACGCAGTATTTT